The present T cell receptor beta chain was sequenced within a study of T cell responses to AZD1222 COVID-19 vaccine (dated by TCRdb to the early 2020s). About the study as a whole: AZD1222 recipients whose second dose came at about 4 weeks and those whose second dose came at about 12 weeks were combined into one group, since spike-specific TCR depth and breadth did not differ between the two schedules. A total of 233 trial participants underwent TCR sequencing, of whom some 210 received two doses of AZD1222 and about 26 received two doses of the MenACWY control vaccine. Trial participants were enrolled by age into 18-55, 56-69 and 70-plus year subgroups, with around 140, 26 and 57 TCR-sequenced participants respectively.

About this clone: Its antigen is not yet known. Per-nucleotide qualities are absent, and no much larger clonotype sits a single base away.

The meaning of the sample's time point label: baseline before first vaccination. Vaccinee samples came from UK trials COV001 and COV002, including a single-blind randomized controlled phase 2/3 trial of AZD1222 (ChAdOx1 nCoV-19) in healthy adults. For TCRbeta chain sequencing, PBMC samples were collected from trial participants at day 0 and at day 28 after the second dose. The CDR3 regions of human TCRbeta chains were analyzed by immunosequencing. In the source study's methods: TCRs in the repertoires were matched against a reference library of SARS-CoV-2-specific TCRs that had been generated with the MIRA antigen-specificity platform. Breadth meant the fraction of unique TCRs that were SARS-CoV-2-associated, whereas depth meant the fraction of total T cells that were SARS-CoV-2-associated. Using the MIRA data, each spike-specific TCR was assigned both to the spike region to which the TCR was reactive and to a CD4 or CD8 class. Log10-transformed breadth and depth values were compared by one-way ANOVA with Sidak's multiple comparisons tests. What TCRdb holds here is the immuneACCESS table cut down to in-frame rearrangements. Part of the clones is not present; checked against another copy, under half of the missing clones reflect an unresolved V gene, and the others are unexplained. That table furnishes V, J and clone size, whereas the DNA furnished D and trimming. The table for this sample lists 100,000 to 150,000 clones; about 89% of them were counted only once. Approximately 27% of the sample lies in the top ten.

Findings and caveats that apply to the study as a whole: Most participants were white British and females outnumbered males, and the authors suggested that clonal diversity may have been underestimated. In the small 56-69-year group, the increase in depth fell short of significance, most likely because of low power. Epitopes outside the regions mutated in the B.1.351 and B.1.1.7 variants were reportedly recognized by nearly half of the unique spike-specific TCRs. Conclusions about previously exposed vaccinees are limited, since just five to seven AZD1222 recipients were seropositive for SARS-CoV-2 at baseline. Because no samples from the day 14 peak response were available, repertoires could be characterized only after the peak T cell response. The vaccine-associated CD4 TCRs covered the entire spike protein, and the dominant responses fell in regions 160-218 and 743-854. Spike-specific TCR breadth and depth rose significantly after two AZD1222 doses compared with day 0 and with MenACWY recipients.

The CDR3 goes from the cysteine to the phenylalanine over 16 residues. Only the CDR3 portion is preserved as DNA: 48 bases, with reading frame beginning at the first base. As encoded in the germline V gene, CDR1 is ENHRY while CDR2 is SYGVKD. V is reduced by 2 bases and J by 0 bases, leaving a spacing of 11 bases between them. The clonotype was recovered from an adult in good health. The rearranged chain carries TRBV10-3 and TRBJ2-4; the D gene cannot be named for sure. Specimen: peripheral blood, collected on day 0 of AZD1222 vaccination. The CDR3 loop reads CAISETRSLAKNIQYF. The DNA sequence is given as TGTGCCATCAGTGAGACAAGATCTCTAGCCAAAAACATTCAGTACTTC.